The 6 T cell receptor beta chains below all came from one sample that was sequenced in a study of human T cells and chemical hapten exposure. Time point given: pre-sensitization, week 0. Treatment specified: therapeutic diphenylcyclopropenone sensitization with weekly scalp DPC. TCRdb re-called the RACE reads through MiXCR, storing one row per CDR3 protein. This sample has 300,000 to 450,000 distinct CDR3 sequences; roughly 5% occur once, and the top ten carry 2.5% to 3%. Sample: whole blood, taken in connection with sensitization to the hapten diphenylcyclopropenone (DPC). These receptors were taken from a woman between 50 and 59 years old with alopecia areata. Some clones in this sample may be carry-over from other donors' samples.

A few counts support this clonotype. The rearrangement joins TRBV15 to TRBJ2-3; TRBD1 matches at 7 bases. The germline gives CDR1 LNHNV, CDR2 YYDKDF (reference sequence). The J segment lost 1 base and the V segment lost 5 bases, leaving 12 bases of the junction unmatched. This CDR3 is 17 amino acids long. In DNA, the CDR3 is TGTGCCACCAGCCCCTGGGACAGTCCGGAGGGCACAGATACGCAGTATTTT. Its translation: CATSPWDSPEGTDTQYF.

This clonotype was seen more than once but under ten times. This chain connects TRBV5-4 to TRBJ2-3, with D perhaps matching TRBD1 or TRBD2 (6 bases each). The CDR3 extends over 15 amino acids. Germline values: CDR1 SGHNT, CDR2 YYREEE (reference sequence). Trimming shortened V by 9 bases and J by 4 bases, and 21 bases separated the two germline ends. CDR3 region: CATSEGLGGADTQYF. The CDR3 DNA follows: TGTGCCACCTCGGAGGGACTGGGGGGCGCAGATACGCAGTATTTT.

The gene calls are TRBV3-1 and TRBJ2-1; TRBD1 matches 8 bases. The J segment lost 8 bases and the V segment lost 4 bases, leaving 7 bases of the junction unmatched. The CDR3 is 14 residues long. Germline values: CDR1 LGHDT, CDR2 YNNKEL (reference sequence). The CDR3 protein is CASSRGQVSDEQFF. In DNA, the CDR3 is TGTGCCAGCAGCCGGGGACAGGTCTCGGATGAGCAGTTCTTC.

This clonotype appeared a few times. The chain links TRBV6-1 to TRBJ1-1, with unresolved D. The CDR3 sequence is 14 residues long. The germline V and J ends were trimmed by 7 bases and 7 bases, with 19 bases remaining between them. Germline loops: CDR1 MNHNS, CDR2 SASEGT. CDR3 residues: CASMRAAVPNEAFF. The CDR3 DNA reads TGTGCCAGCATGCGGGCAGCGGTCCCAAATGAAGCTTTCTTT.

This clonotype showed up many times. This chain connects TRBV7-9 to TRBJ2-6, with 9 bases identical to TRBD1. Per germline, CDR1 SEHNR and CDR2 FQNEAQ (reference sequence). With 4 bases clipped from V and 2 bases from J, the junction kept 12 bases outside the gene matches. The CDR3 runs to 19 residues. CDR3 nucleotides: TGTGCCAGCAGCTCGATCAGGACAGGGGTGACACCTGGGGCCAACGTCCTGACTTTC. Its protein product is CASSSIRTGVTPGANVLTF.

This clonotype occurred many times. V usage is TRBV27 and J usage is TRBJ2-3; 8 positions agree with TRBD2. The V gene end was trimmed by 5 bases and the J gene end by 5 bases; junction bases not matched to a gene: 9. This CDR3 contains 15 residues. Germline V gene lookup returns CDR1 MNHEY and CDR2 SMNVEV (reference sequence). The CDR3 reads CASSALGAGGDTQYF. The CDR3 DNA reads as TGTGCCAGCAGTGCGCTCGGCGCGGGGGGAGATACGCAGTATTTT.